Listed below are T cell receptor beta chains from one sample, sequenced in a study of blood T cell repertoires in COVID-19. TCRdb's copy holds only in-frame clones and misses some; the assay was immunoSEQ multiplex PCR. The sample has under 50,000 clones; 65% to 85% are singletons. The specimen was peripheral blood. These receptors came from a human donor with active or convalescent COVID-19. The donor label of this sample is uncertain. Both conserved end residues are part of each CDR3. The D gene is left open where the match is weak. Only some rows state a clone size, as once, few, many or a class for expanded clones.

V	size	J	length	D	CDR3	DNA
TRBV19	once	TRBJ1-4	13	TRBD1	CASVGTGLEKLFF	TGTGCCTCAGTAGGGACAGGGCTTGAAAAACTGTTTTTT
TRBV9	few	TRBJ2-7	15	NA	CASSFRGHWADEQYF	TGTGCCAGCAGCTTTAGAGGGCACTGGGCCGACGAGCAGTACTTC
TRBV28	NA	TRBJ2-7	14	TRBD1	CASSPTDRVNEQYF	TGTGCCAGCAGTCCCACGGACAGGGTCAACGAGCAGTACTTC
TRBV11-2	few	TRBJ1-3	16	NA	CASSLGRLYSGNTIYF	TGTGCCAGCAGCTTAGGGCGGTTATACTCGGGAAACACCATATATTTT
TRBV19	NA	TRBJ1-6	16	TRBD1	CASSIDGTGGSSPLHF	TGTGCCAGTAGTATAGATGGGACAGGGGGCAGTTCACCCCTCCACTTT
TRBV14	few	TRBJ1-1	15	NA	CASSQDPGVVTEAFF	TGTGCCAGCAGCCAAGATCCAGGGGTGGTCACTGAAGCTTTCTTT
TRBV18	NA	TRBJ2-3	15	NA	CASSPASPYTDTQYF	TGTGCCAGCTCACCAGCTTCCCCCTACACAGATACGCAGTATTTT
TRBV9	NA	TRBJ2-3	13	NA	CASSSSGTDTQYF	TGTGCCAGCAGTTCAAGCGGCACAGATACGCAGTATTTT
TRBV7-3	NA	TRBJ2-3	15	TRBD2	CASSFKRGYTDTQYF	TGTGCCAGCAGCTTTAAGCGGGGTTACACAGATACGCAGTATTTT
TRBV29-1	few	TRBJ1-1	12	NA	CSVAFQATEAFF	TGCAGCGTTGCGTTTCAGGCCACTGAAGCTTTCTTT
TRBV7-3	NA	TRBJ2-3	14	NA	CASSFRRVTDTQYF	TGTGCCAGCAGCTTCAGGCGGGTCACAGATACGCAGTATTTT
TRBV28	NA	TRBJ1-1	17	NA	CASTLGRGGIMNTEAFF	TGTGCCAGCACCTTGGGGAGGGGGGGTATTATGAACACTGAAGCTTTCTTT
TRBV5-4	NA	TRBJ2-2	16	TRBD1	CASSYGQGGYTGELFF	TGTGCCAGCAGCTATGGACAGGGGGGGTACACCGGGGAGCTGTTTTTT
TRBV4-1	NA	TRBJ2-2	15	NA	CASSQDRVRTGELFF	TGCGCCAGCAGCCAAGACAGGGTTCGAACCGGGGAGCTGTTTTTT
TRBV28	NA	TRBJ2-7	13	TRBD1	CASRDRDRHEQYF	TGTGCCAGCAGGGACAGGGACCGCCACGAGCAGTACTTC
TRBV5-1	NA	TRBJ2-7	15	NA	CASSSETGPAWEQYF	TGCGCCAGCAGCTCGGAGACAGGACCCGCCTGGGAGCAGTACTTC
TRBV4-2	NA	TRBJ1-3	14	TRBD1	CASSLTGSRNTIYF	TGTGCCAGCAGCCTGACAGGGTCTAGAAACACCATATATTTT
TRBV7-9	NA	TRBJ2-3	16	TRBD2	CASSGTSGSRTDTQYF	TGTGCCAGCAGCGGGACTAGCGGGAGTCGCACAGATACGCAGTATTTT
TRBV20-1	NA	TRBJ2-7	13	NA	CSASLRVRYEQYF	TGCAGTGCTAGTCTTCGCGTTCGGTACGAGCAGTACTTC
TRBV13	few	TRBJ2-7	14	TRBD2	CASSSRVAGDEQYF	TGTGCCAGCAGCTCCCGGGTAGCGGGGGACGAGCAGTACTTC
TRBV5-1	NA	TRBJ1-1	14	NA	CASSLAYDKAEAFF	TGCGCCAGCAGCTTGGCATATGACAAAGCTGAAGCTTTCTTT
TRBV15	NA	TRBJ2-3	17	TRBD2	CATSLRAGGPATDTQYF	TGTGCCACCAGCCTACGCGCGGGAGGGCCAGCGACAGATACGCAGTATTTT
TRBV2	NA	TRBJ1-3	14	NA	CASMIVAAGNTIYF	TGTGCCAGCATGATCGTGGCGGCGGGAAACACCATATATTTT
TRBV6-4	many	TRBJ2-7	12	NA	CARITGPYEQYF	TGTGCCAGGATAACAGGGCCCTACGAGCAGTACTTC
TRBV15	NA	TRBJ2-3	16	NA	CATMSSTARGSDTQYF	TGTGCCACCATGTCCTCGACAGCCCGTGGGTCAGATACGCAGTATTTT
TRBV4-2	NA	TRBJ1-1	15	TRBD1	CASSQPQGLNTEAFF	TGTGCCAGCAGCCAACCACAGGGGTTGAACACTGAAGCTTTCTTT
TRBV6-5	many	TRBJ1-3	16	NA	CASSYSTVFSGNTIYF	TGTGCCAGCAGTTACTCGACTGTATTCTCTGGAAACACCATATATTTT
TRBV5-6	NA	TRBJ1-2	12	NA	CASSFRSYGYTF	TGTGCCAGCAGCTTTCGTAGCTATGGCTACACCTTC
TRBV7-2	NA	TRBJ1-5	14	NA	CASRQGRENQPQHF	TGTGCCAGCAGGCAAGGGAGGGAGAATCAGCCCCAGCATTTT
TRBV7-7	NA	TRBJ2-3	16	NA	CASSLGRGQFADTQYF	TGTGCTAGCAGCTTAGGGCGGGGGCAGTTCGCAGATACGCAGTATTTT
TRBV12-3/TRBV12-4	NA	TRBJ2-7	12	NA	CASSFLSYEQYF	TGTGCCAGCAGTTTCCTCTCCTACGAGCAGTACTTC
TRBV19	NA	TRBJ1-2	14	NA	CASRKNQGNYGYTF	TGTGCCAGTAGGAAAAACCAGGGGAACTATGGCTACACCTTC
TRBV18	NA	TRBJ2-1	14	TRBD1	CASSPKGAVNEQFF	TGTGCCAGCTCACCCAAGGGGGCGGTGAATGAGCAGTTCTTC
TRBV27	NA	TRBJ2-5	12	NA	CASSLTGETQYF	TGTGCCAGCAGTTTAACCGGGGAGACCCAGTACTTC
TRBV24-1	NA	TRBJ1-5	14	TRBD1	CATWTGLSNQPQHF	TGTGCCACCTGGACAGGGCTAAGCAATCAGCCCCAGCATTTT
TRBV18	NA	TRBJ2-5	19	NA	CASSPRYIRTELLQETQYF	TGTGCCAGCTCACCACGTTACATCCGGACAGAGCTACTCCAAGAGACCCAGTACTTC
TRBV10-3	NA	TRBJ1-4	13	NA	CAIADRSNEKLFF	TGTGCCATAGCCGACAGGTCGAATGAAAAACTGTTTTTT
TRBV7-2	NA	TRBJ2-1	16	TRBD1	CASSYQVTGNYNEQFF	TGTGCCAGCAGCTACCAGGTGACAGGGAACTACAATGAGCAGTTCTTC
TRBV4-1	NA	TRBJ2-3	15	TRBD2	CASTEREAPGDTQYF	TGCGCCAGCACCGAGCGGGAGGCCCCCGGCGATACGCAGTATTTT
TRBV4-2	NA	TRBJ2-7	15	NA	CASSQERPDQDEQYF	TGTGCCAGCAGCCAAGAACGTCCTGACCAGGACGAGCAGTACTTC
TRBV7-8	NA	TRBJ1-4	15	NA	CASSLGQGRGEKLFF	TGTGCCAGCAGCTTAGGGCAGGGTAGGGGTGAAAAACTGTTTTTT
TRBV30	few	TRBJ2-5	13	TRBD1	CASSGQGGETQYF	TGTGCCTCGTCGGGACAGGGCGGAGAGACCCAGTACTTC
TRBV5-4	NA	TRBJ1-2	14	NA	CASSLDRPTYGYTF	TGTGCCAGCAGCTTGGACAGGCCAACTTATGGCTACACCTTC
TRBV3-1/TRBV3-2	NA	TRBJ2-7	15	TRBD1	CASSQVGRGRGEQYF	TGTGCCAGCAGCCAAGTCGGCAGGGGGCGCGGGGAGCAGTACTTC
TRBV6-5	few	TRBJ1-1	13	NA	CASSPRGVTEAFF	TGTGCCAGCAGTCCCCGTGGAGTTACTGAAGCTTTCTTT
TRBV19	NA	TRBJ2-1	17	TRBD2	CASSHPSGRDSYNEQFF	TGTGCCAGTAGTCACCCTAGCGGGAGGGACAGCTACAATGAGCAGTTCTTC
TRBV15	once	TRBJ1-4	17	NA	CATSRVRSRATNEKLFF	TGTGCCACCAGCAGAGTAAGGTCGCGGGCAACTAATGAAAAACTGTTTTTT
TRBV19	few	TRBJ2-1	15	TRBD2	CASIKSGRRYNEQFF	TGTGCCAGTATTAAGAGCGGGAGGCGATACAATGAGCAGTTCTTC
TRBV7-2	NA	TRBJ1-4	14	TRBD1	CASSPDRGNEKLFF	TGTGCCAGCAGCCCCGACAGGGGAAATGAAAAACTGTTTTTT
TRBV28	NA	TRBJ2-3	18	TRBD2	CASSLRGEWGFGADTQYF	TGTGCCAGCAGTTTGCGGGGGGAATGGGGATTTGGCGCAGATACGCAGTATTTT
TRBV2	once	TRBJ1-5	14	NA	CASSEGRTNQPQHF	TGTGCCAGCAGTGAGGGGCGTACAAATCAGCCCCAGCATTTT
TRBV11-2	NA	TRBJ2-1	16	TRBD2	CASSLASGLAYNEQFF	TGTGCCAGCAGCTTAGCTTCGGGACTAGCGTACAATGAGCAGTTCTTC
TRBV19	NA	TRBJ1-2	12	NA	CASSIFAGGYTF	TGTGCCAGTAGTATCTTTGCCGGTGGCTACACCTTC